The 18 T cell receptor beta chains listed next were all sequenced from one sample in a study of cytomegalovirus exposure and HLA in healthy donors. Profiled with immunoSEQ multiplex PCR; TCRdb holds only in-frame clones, not every one. The repertoire holds 150,000 to 200,000 clones, with roughly nine tenths as singletons. The sample taken for sequencing was PBMCs. All receptors derive from a man aged 18 to 29 in good health and CMV-seropositive.

For the CDR3, the DNA is TGTGCCAGCAGCTTGGGCTCGGACAGGGGGCGAATGAACACTGAAGCTTTCTTT. Amino acid sequence: CASSLGSDRGRMNTEAFF. This chain links TRBV7-9 with TRBJ1-1; 11 nucleotides line up with TRBD1. The CDR3 loop spans 18 amino acids. V lost 3 bases to trimming and J lost 0 bases; unmatched junction nucleotides: 9. CDR1 is SEHNR, CDR2 FQNEAQ, per germline (reference sequence).

The chain uses TRBV4-2 and TRBJ2-3; TRBD2 agrees at 8 bases. V shed 3 bases and J 1 base; nucleotides not matched to a gene: 3. The CDR3 has 15 amino acids. The germline V gene encodes CDR1 LGHNA and CDR2 YNFKEQ. This CDR3 is CASSHREGGTDTQYF. The CDR3 region has the DNA TGTGCCAGCAGCCACCGGGAGGGAGGCACAGATACGCAGTATTTT.

The chain has TRBV4-1 and TRBJ2-7; TRBD2 matches 8 bases. CDR3 length: 14 amino acids. V shed 1 base, J shed 6 bases, and the junction held 5 bases outside the gene matches. From germline, CDR1 is MGHRA and CDR2 YSYEKL. The CDR3 DNA is TGCGCCAGCAGCCAAGGGACTAGCCCCCGCGAGCAGTACTTC. Translating it yields CASSQGTSPREQYF.

This rearrangement joins TRBV13 to TRBJ1-2; 8 nucleotides agree with TRBD1. This CDR3 contains 13 residues. With 4 bases clipped from V and 8 bases from J, the junction kept 6 bases outside the gene matches. The germline V gene has CDR1 PRHDT and CDR2 FYEKMQ (reference sequence). CDR3 in DNA: TGTGCCAGCAGCTCAGGGGGCAGCGGAGGCTACACCTTC. Amino acids: CASSSGGSGGYTF. Using reference TRBV13 and TRBJ1-2 for the parts outside the CDR3, the full variable domain is AAGVIQSPRHLIKEKRETATLKCYPIPRHDTVYWYQQGPGQDPQFLISFYEKMQSDKGSIPDRFSAQQFSDYHSELNMSSLELGDSALYFCASSSGGSGGYTFGSGTRLTVV.

The chain has TRBV7-3 and TRBJ2-2; TRBD2 agrees at 9 bases. The CDR3 has 15 residues. The V gene end was trimmed by 5 bases and the J gene end by 2 bases; junction bases not matched to a gene: 3. CDR1 and CDR2 from the germline V gene are SGHTA and FQGTGA. CDR3 sequence: CASSDSGSNTGELFF. The CDR3 bases are TGTGCCAGCAGCGATAGCGGGAGCAACACCGGGGAGCTGTTTTTT.

The chain joins TRBV5-4 to TRBJ2-7, with 9 nucleotides matching TRBD1. The CDR3 spans 15 residues. Looked up from germline, CDR1 is SGHNT and CDR2 is YYREEE (reference sequence). J was trimmed by 5 bases and V by 4 bases; bases with no gene match: 10. The CDR3 is CASSDPGQGIHEQYF. The DNA of the CDR3 is TGTGCCAGCAGCGACCCGGGACAGGGTATCCACGAGCAGTACTTC. The whole variable domain, filled in from reference TRBV5-4 and TRBJ2-7, reads ETGVTQSPTHLIKTRGQQVTLRCSSQSGHNTVSWYQQALGQGPQFIFQYYREEENGRGNFPPRFSGLQFPNYSSELNVNALELDDSALYLCASSDPGQGIHEQYFGPGTRLTVT.

The rearrangement links TRBV28 to TRBJ2-7; 10 positions match TRBD2. CDR3 size: 15 residues. V shed 6 bases and J 4 bases; nucleotides not matched to a gene: 9. Germline V gene lookup returns CDR1 MDHEN and CDR2 SYDVKM. Here the CDR3 DNA reads TGTGCCAGCAGCCTAGGGACTAGCGCCGATTACGAGCAGTACTTC. It yields the protein CASSLGTSADYEQYF.

This sequence joins TRBV7-3 and TRBJ2-4; a possible D gene is TRBD2 (6 bases). Germline-derived CDR1 and CDR2 are SGHTA and FQGTGA. The CDR3 covers 17 residues. Trimming stripped 2 bases from V and 3 bases from J, with 17 bases between. In DNA, the CDR3 is TGTGCCAGCAGCTTAGGGCCCGGGGGTGAGGGCAAAAACATTCAGTACTTC. Its translation: CASSLGPGGEGKNIQYF. The variable domain in full, with the rest retrieved from reference TRBV7-3 and TRBJ2-4, is GAGVSQTPSNKVTEKGKYVELRCDPISGHTALYWYRQSLGQGPEFLIYFQGTGAADDSGLPNDRFFAVRPEGSVSTLKIQRTERGDSAVYLCASSLGPGGEGKNIQYFGAGTRLSVL.

The chain links TRBV11-3 to TRBJ2-1; TRBD2 agrees at 10 bases. Germline CDR1 is SGHNT and CDR2 is YENEEA. Trimming at V came to 0 bases and at J to 7 bases, leaving 12 bases not matched to a gene. The CDR3 has 18 residues. The CDR3 region is CASSLDHRASGGANEQFF. The CDR3 bases are TGTGCCAGCAGCTTAGACCATCGGGCTAGCGGGGGAGCGAATGAGCAGTTCTTC.

CDR3 sequence: CASSSPVGTETYNEQFF. As DNA, the CDR3 is TGTGCCAGCAGCTCCCCGGTGGGGACAGAGACCTACAATGAGCAGTTCTTC. This chain joins TRBV5-4 and TRBJ2-1, with 7 bases identical to TRBD1. J was trimmed by 2 bases and V by 3 bases; bases with no gene match: 11. Germline-derived CDR1 and CDR2 are SGHNT and YYREEE (reference sequence). The CDR3 is 17 amino acids.

This chain connects TRBV9 to TRBJ2-7; 7 nucleotides match TRBD2. This CDR3 is 15 amino acids long. With 2 bases clipped from V and 2 bases from J, the junction kept 7 bases outside the gene matches. Germline CDR1 and CDR2: SGDLS and YYNGEE. CDR3 region: CASSVSAAGTYEQYF. CDR3 DNA: TGTGCCAGCAGCGTCTCTGCAGCGGGGACCTACGAGCAGTACTTC.

CDR3 coding DNA: TGTGCCAGCAGCGCCAGGGTCACCGGAAACACCATATATTTT. The encoded protein is CASSARVTGNTIYF. The chain joins TRBV9 to TRBJ1-3, with D possibly being TRBD1 (5 bases). V shed 3 bases and J shed 4 bases, with 11 bases lying between them. This CDR3 is built from 14 residues. The V gene's germline CDR1 is SGDLS and CDR2 YYNGEE.

V and J are TRBV14 and TRBJ2-7; 7 bases fit TRBD1. This CDR3 is built from 15 residues. Per germline, CDR1 SGHDN and CDR2 FVKESK. The trim removed 6 bases at V and 4 bases at J, leaving 12 bases unmatched. CDR3 region: CASRRLTGYRYEQYF. DNA for the CDR3: TGTGCCAGCAGGCGCTTGACAGGGTATCGGTACGAGCAGTACTTC.

The chain recombines TRBV9 with TRBJ1-2; D is uncertain. Germline V CDR1 and CDR2: SGDLS, YYNGEE. V was pared by 0 bases and J by 0 bases, with 6 bases between. CDR3 length: 14 residues. For the CDR3, the DNA is TGTGCCAGCAGCGTAGCCAGTACTAACTATGGCTACACCTTC. Amino acids: CASSVASTNYGYTF.

The CDR3 region is CASSVASGLQETQYF. Here the CDR3 DNA reads TGTGCCAGCAGCGTAGCTAGCGGTCTCCAAGAGACCCAGTACTTC. This sequence joins TRBV9 and TRBJ2-5, with 7 bases aligning to TRBD2. From germline, CDR1 is SGDLS and CDR2 YYNGEE. With 0 bases clipped from V and 1 base from J, the junction kept 3 bases outside the gene matches. The CDR3 spans 15 residues.

This chain joins TRBV4-2 and TRBJ1-2, with TRBD1 identical over 7 bases. This CDR3 has 14 amino acids. Looked up from germline, CDR1 is LGHNA and CDR2 is YNFKEQ. Trimming removed 1 base from V and 8 bases from J; junction bases left unmatched: 7. The CDR3 nucleotides are TGTGCCAGCAGCCAAGGAGGGGTAGGGGGCGGCTACACCTTC. Its translation is CASSQGGVGGGYTF.

J is TRBJ1-2 and V is TRBV6-5, with no clear D. Trimming stripped 8 bases from V and 4 bases from J, with 17 bases between. Germline V CDR1 and CDR2: MNHEY, SVGAGI. CDR3 length equals 14 residues. The CDR3 protein is CASSRSRGPYGYTF. The CDR3 DNA is TGTGCCAGCTCTCGCTCCCGGGGTCCCTATGGCTACACCTTC.

The CDR3 coding sequence is TGTGCCAGCAGCACGGGACTAGCAGACTACGAGCAGTACTTC. Translating it yields CASSTGLADYEQYF. The chain links TRBV5-6 to TRBJ2-7; 9 bases line up with TRBD2. Germline V gene data show CDR1 as SGHDT and CDR2 as YYEEEE. V trimming: 4 bases; J trimming: 3 bases; junction bases outside the gene matches: 5. CDR3 length: 14 amino acids.